The 6 T cell receptor beta chains in this list originate from one sample, sequenced in a study of T-cell reconstitution after alpha-beta-depleted transplantation in children. The TCRbeta library incorporated unique molecular identifiers. TCRdb re-called the PCR reads through MiXCR, storing one row per CDR3 protein. The sample contains almost 400,000 distinct CDR3 sequences, roughly 22% of which appear only once. The sequencing used PBMCs from the stem cell graft donor, collected from the stem cell graft. Receptors originate from a human donor who donated a stem cell graft to a child with acute myeloid leukemia.

The rearrangement links TRBV5-1 to TRBJ2-5; D remains unclear. The CDR3 totals 12 residues. V lost 3 bases and J 4 bases, leaving 7 bases between the germline ends. Germline-derived CDR1 and CDR2 are SGHRS and YFSETQ. CDR3 nucleotide sequence: TGCGCCAGCAGCTCCTTTTCAGAGACCCAGTACTTC. Protein: CASSSFSETQYF.

This clonotype appeared a few times. The V call is TRBV12-3 or TRBV12-4, the J call TRBJ2-2; 13 bases fit TRBD2. The CDR3 runs 17 residues. Trimming cost V 5 bases and J 6 bases; bases outside gene matches: 9. CDR3 residues: CASSGTSGKPGAGELFF. In DNA form, the CDR3 reads TGTGCCAGCAGTGGGACTAGCGGGAAACCTGGTGCCGGGGAGCTGTTTTTT.

The sample holds a few counts of this clonotype. V and J are TRBV3-1 and TRBJ2-7; no reliable D call. The CDR3 is made up of 13 amino acids. V was cut by 1 base and J by 3 bases, with 7 bases left in between. Germline V gene lookup returns CDR1 LGHDT and CDR2 YNNKEL (reference sequence). The CDR3 nucleotides are TGTGCCAGCAGCCAAGTCTGGGGCTACGAGCAGTACTTC. Translating it yields CASSQVWGYEQYF.

V gene TRBV20-1 combines with J gene TRBJ2-7; TRBD2 agrees at 9 bases. The CDR3 is made up of 14 amino acids. Trimming took 3 bases from V and 2 from J; bases not matched to a gene: 5. The V gene's germline CDR1 is DFQATT and CDR2 SNEGSKA (reference sequence). The CDR3 DNA reads as TGCAGTGCTAGTCTCGCGGGAGGGCCCTACGAGCAGTACTTC. Residues: CSASLAGGPYEQYF.

This clonotype was counted only a few times. The V gene is TRBV7-2, the J gene TRBJ2-3; D is unresolved. In germline, CDR1 is SGHTA, CDR2 FQGNSA. This CDR3 has 16 amino acids. V dropped 2 bases and J dropped 0 bases, with 12 bases sitting between them. CDR3 DNA: TGTGCCAGCAGCTTATATTTCGGCGGAAGCACAGATACGCAGTATTTT. Translation: CASSLYFGGSTDTQYF.

This clonotype was seen at least ten times. The V call is TRBV29-1, the J call TRBJ2-3; a possible D gene is TRBD2 (7 bases). V was shortened by 6 bases and J by 4 bases, with 14 bases between the two germline ends. CDR1 and CDR2 (germline): SQVTM, ANQGSEA. This CDR3 has 13 amino acids. The CDR3 here is CSVNPGGADTQYF. The CDR3 nucleotides read TGCAGCGTCAACCCGGGGGGCGCAGATACGCAGTATTTT.